This T cell receptor (beta chain) appears in the sequencing data of a study of cytomegalovirus exposure and HLA in healthy donors. Study overall: Previous work identified 120 million or so unique TCR beta sequences from around 200 million T cells.

On this clone itself: Its antigen is not identified.

Trimming took 5 bases from V and 1 from J, leaving 11 bases between them. Germline-derived CDR1 and CDR2 are SGHTA and FQGNSA. The CDR3 sequence is 14 residues long. This PCR relied on a set of 60 Vbeta primers and 13 Jbeta primers. Data came from immunoSEQ multiplex PCR; TCRdb stores just in-frame clones and leaves some out. This table holds some 100,000 clones, roughly 82% found once. Overall study findings and caveats: Productive status was seen about 90% or about 30% of the time for most TCR beta V segments in an earlier analysis.

The chain is built from TRBV7-2 and TRBJ1-2; TRBD1 might be the D (5 bases). This TCR was recovered from a man aged 40-55 years in good health and CMV-seropositive. The sequencing input was PBMCs. CDR3 amino acids: CASSPDTGNYGYTF. The CDR3, as DNA: TGTGCCAGCAGCCCGGACACGGGTAACTATGGCTACACCTTC.